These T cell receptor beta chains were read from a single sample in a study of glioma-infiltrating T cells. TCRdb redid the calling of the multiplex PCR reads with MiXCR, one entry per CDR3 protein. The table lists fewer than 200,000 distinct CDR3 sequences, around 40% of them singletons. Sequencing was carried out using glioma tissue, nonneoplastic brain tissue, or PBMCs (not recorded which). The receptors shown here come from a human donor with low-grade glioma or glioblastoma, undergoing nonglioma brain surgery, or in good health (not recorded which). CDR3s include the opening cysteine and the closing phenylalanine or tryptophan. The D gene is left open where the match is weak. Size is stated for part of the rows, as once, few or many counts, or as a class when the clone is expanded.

CDR3 protein: CSVEEENNQPQHF
CDR3 DNA: TGCAGCGTTGAGGAGGAAAACAATCAGCCCCAGCATTTT
J gene: TRBJ1-5
D gene: .
V gene: TRBV29-1
clone size: many

CDR3 protein: CASSYTGGLGAFF
CDR3 DNA: TGTGCCAGCAGCTATACAGGCGGACTTGGAGCTTTCTTT
J gene: TRBJ1-1
D gene: .
V gene: TRBV7-2
clone size: .

CDR3 protein: CASSQEGREETQYF
CDR3 DNA: TGTGCCAGCAGCCAAGAGGGTAGGGAGGAGACCCAGTACTTC
J gene: TRBJ2-5
D gene: .
V gene: TRBV4-2
clone size: few

CDR3 protein: CASSPGNQEAQYF
CDR3 DNA: TGCGCCAGCAGCCCGGGGAACCAAGAGGCCCAGTACTTC
J gene: TRBJ2-5
D gene: .
V gene: TRBV11-2
clone size: .

CDR3 protein: CASSPGQENTEAFF
CDR3 DNA: TGTGCCAGCTCACCCGGACAGGAGAACACTGAAGCTTTCTTT
J gene: TRBJ1-1
D gene: TRBD1
V gene: TRBV18
clone size: once

CDR3 protein: CASSLDGTVNYGYTF
CDR3 DNA: TGCGCCAGCAGCTTGGATGGGACAGTCAACTATGGCTACACCTTC
J gene: TRBJ1-2
D gene: TRBD1
V gene: TRBV5-1
clone size: once

CDR3 protein: CASIRDTFTGAFF
CDR3 DNA: TGTGCCAGCATTAGGGACACCTTCACTGGAGCTTTCTTT
J gene: TRBJ1-1
D gene: .
V gene: TRBV6-2/TRBV6-3
clone size: .

CDR3 protein: CASTKTGGSYEQYF
CDR3 DNA: TGTGCCAGCACTAAGACAGGGGGGTCCTACGAGCAGTACTTC
J gene: TRBJ2-7
D gene: TRBD1
V gene: TRBV27
clone size: many

CDR3 protein: CASSLLRASTDTQYF
CDR3 DNA: TGTGCCAGCAGTTTACTACGGGCTAGCACAGATACGCAGTATTTT
J gene: TRBJ2-3
D gene: .
V gene: TRBV12-3/TRBV12-4
clone size: many

CDR3 protein: CASSLTGSSPLHF
CDR3 DNA: TGTGCCAGCAGTTTGACAGGGAGCTCACCCCTCCACTTT
J gene: TRBJ1-6
D gene: TRBD1
V gene: TRBV12-3/TRBV12-4
clone size: few

CDR3 protein: CASSIGLAGGDEQFF
CDR3 DNA: TGTGCCAGCAGCATAGGACTAGCGGGAGGGGATGAGCAGTTCTTC
J gene: TRBJ2-1
D gene: TRBD2
V gene: TRBV7-8
clone size: .

CDR3 protein: CASSPLAIHYEQYF
CDR3 DNA: TGTGCCAGCAGCCCTCTAGCGATTCACTACGAGCAGTACTTC
J gene: TRBJ2-7
D gene: .
V gene: TRBV6-1
clone size: many

CDR3 protein: CASSAGSSGNTIYF
CDR3 DNA: TGCGCCAGCAGCGCCGGCAGCTCTGGAAACACCATATATTTT
J gene: TRBJ1-3
D gene: .
V gene: TRBV5-1
clone size: few

CDR3 protein: CARSDGFNYGYTF
CDR3 DNA: TGTGCCAGAAGTGACGGATTTAACTATGGCTACACCTTC
J gene: TRBJ1-2
D gene: .
V gene: TRBV6-2/TRBV6-3
clone size: .

CDR3 protein: CASSDSGLAGYNEQFF
CDR3 DNA: TGTGCCAGCAGCGACTCCGGACTAGCGGGCTACAATGAGCAGTTCTTC
J gene: TRBJ2-1
D gene: TRBD2
V gene: TRBV14
clone size: .

CDR3 protein: CASSLQGLAVNEQFF
CDR3 DNA: TGTGCCAGCAGCTTGCAAGGACTAGCGGTAAATGAGCAGTTCTTC
J gene: TRBJ2-1
D gene: TRBD2
V gene: TRBV7-8
clone size: few

CDR3 protein: CASSLASGGRVNTEAFF
CDR3 DNA: TGTGCCAGCAGCTTAGCTTCCGGGGGGAGAGTGAACACTGAAGCTTTCTTT
J gene: TRBJ1-1
D gene: .
V gene: TRBV7-2
clone size: .

CDR3 protein: CASSPWGGVGRNTEAFF
CDR3 DNA: TGTGCCAGCAGTCCCTGGGGTGGGGTAGGAAGGAACACTGAAGCTTTCTTT
J gene: TRBJ1-1
D gene: .
V gene: TRBV27
clone size: many

CDR3 protein: CASSLAGQIYEQYF
CDR3 DNA: TGCGCCAGCAGCTTGGCGGGACAGATCTACGAGCAGTACTTC
J gene: TRBJ2-7
D gene: TRBD1
V gene: TRBV5-1
clone size: .

CDR3 protein: CASSHDGTSYNEQFF
CDR3 DNA: TGTGCCAGTAGTCATGACGGAACCTCCTACAATGAGCAGTTCTTC
J gene: TRBJ2-1
D gene: .
V gene: TRBV19
clone size: many

CDR3 protein: CASSITGGVTEAFF
CDR3 DNA: TGTGCCAGTAGTATCACAGGGGGTGTCACTGAAGCTTTCTTT
J gene: TRBJ1-1
D gene: TRBD1
V gene: TRBV19
clone size: .

CDR3 protein: CARSLVFGARSEQYF
CDR3 DNA: TGTGCCAGAAGCTTAGTTTTCGGGGCAAGGAGCGAGCAGTACTTC
J gene: TRBJ2-7
D gene: .
V gene: TRBV11-2
clone size: .

CDR3 protein: CSVSRGRPGNEQFF
CDR3 DNA: TGCAGCGTTTCCAGGGGGCGGCCGGGGAATGAGCAGTTCTTC
J gene: TRBJ2-1
D gene: TRBD1
V gene: TRBV29-1
clone size: few

CDR3 protein: CASSAPSGRWDTQYF
CDR3 DNA: TGTGCCAGCAGTGCCCCTAGCGGGAGATGGGATACGCAGTATTTT
J gene: TRBJ2-3
D gene: TRBD2
V gene: TRBV6-5
clone size: .

CDR3 protein: CASSPILGPDTQYF
CDR3 DNA: TGTGCCAGCTCACCGATTTTGGGGCCAGATACGCAGTATTTT
J gene: TRBJ2-3
D gene: .
V gene: TRBV18
clone size: many